What follows are 28 T cell receptor beta chains derived from one specimen sequenced in a study of T cell responses to AZD1222 COVID-19 vaccine. Libraries were prepared by immunoSEQ multiplex PCR; TCRdb keeps only in-frame clonotypes and omits some of them. This table has approximately 80,000 clones, approximately 90% appearing once. This sample comprised peripheral blood, obtained on day 0 of AZD1222 vaccination. All receptors come from an adult in good health.

The chain employs TRBV14 and TRBJ1-2; 8 nucleotides agree with TRBD1. The J segment lost 4 bases and the V segment lost 3 bases, leaving 10 bases of the junction unmatched. Germline CDR1 is SGHDN and CDR2 is FVKESK. The CDR3 has 16 amino acids. DNA for the CDR3: TGTGCCAGCAGCCAGAGGCACAGGGGGGTTCTCTATGGCTACACCTTC. Protein product: CASSQRHRGVLYGYTF.

V usage is TRBV19 and J usage is TRBJ1-5, with D possibly TRBD1 on 5 matching bases. Germline V gene sequence: CDR1 LNHDA, CDR2 SQIVND (reference sequence). The CDR3 loop spans 14 amino acids. V lost 3 bases and J lost 0, with 6 bases in between. The DNA of the CDR3 is TGTGCCAGTAGTATGACAGATAGCAATCAGCCCCAGCATTTT. Encoded protein: CASSMTDSNQPQHF.

The sample holds one count of this clone. This chain uses TRBV5-4 with TRBJ1-1; no reliable D call. The CDR3 runs 12 residues. Germline values: CDR1 SGHNT, CDR2 YYREEE (reference sequence). Trimming took off 3 bases at V and 5 bases at J, with 8 bases between the two ends. CDR3 in amino acids: CASSSTITEAFF. The CDR3 DNA follows: TGTGCCAGCAGCTCCACGATTACTGAAGCTTTCTTT.

V and J are TRBV19 and TRBJ2-1; D gene uncertain. CDR1 is LNHDA and CDR2 is SQIVND in the germline V gene (reference sequence). V was pared by 2 bases and J by 2 bases, with 16 bases between. This CDR3 spans 17 amino acids. CDR3 loop: CASSIRLGMQTYNEQFF. The CDR3 DNA reads TGTGCCAGTAGTATACGATTGGGGATGCAGACCTACAATGAGCAGTTCTTC.

The chain uses TRBV7-8 and TRBJ1-2; 8 nucleotides align to TRBD1. The CDR3 has 15 residues. After removal of 1 base from V and 7 bases from J, the junction contained 8 bases not matched to a gene. Germline V gene lookup returns CDR1 SGHVS and CDR2 FQNEAQ. The CDR3 nucleotides are TGTGCCAGCAGCTTAGTTTCCGGACAGGGATTTGGCTACACCTTC. Protein sequence: CASSLVSGQGFGYTF.

This rearrangement joins TRBV5-6 to TRBJ2-7, with D perhaps matching TRBD1 (6 bases). CDR1 SGHDT and CDR2 YYEEEE come from the germline V gene. CDR3 size: 13 residues. V was pared by 3 bases and J by 3 bases, with 10 bases between. The CDR3 DNA sequence: TGTGCCAGCAGCTCCGGACAGCACTACGAGCAGTACTTC. Its protein product is CASSSGQHYEQYF. The whole variable domain, remainder taken from reference TRBV5-6 and TRBJ2-7, is DAGVTQSPTHLIKTRGQQVTLRCSPKSGHDTVSWYQQALGQGPQFIFQYYEEEERQRGNFPDRFSGHQFPNYSSELNVNALLLGDSALYLCASSSGQHYEQYFGPGTRLTVT.

This clone was found once. This chain connects TRBV10-3 to TRBJ1-5; D may be TRBD1 (6 bases). Germline CDR1 reads ENHRY; CDR2 reads SYGVKD. The V and J ends lost 4 bases and 7 bases respectively, with 11 bases between them. This CDR3 is built from 13 residues. The CDR3 here is CAISGTVAQPQHF. In DNA form, the CDR3 reads TGTGCCATCAGTGGGACAGTCGCCCAGCCCCAGCATTTT.

The rearrangement uses TRBV7-6 and TRBJ2-3; weak D call: TRBD1 (6 bases). Germline V gene data show CDR1 as SGHVS and CDR2 as FNYEAQ. V dropped 5 bases and J dropped 3 bases, with 15 bases sitting between them. The CDR3 sequence is 15 residues long. The CDR3 sequence: CASSTNRVGTDTQYF. The CDR3 DNA reads TGTGCCAGCAGCACAAACAGGGTTGGTACAGATACGCAGTATTTT.

The chain uses TRBV25-1 and TRBJ1-5; D is uncertain. CDR1 is MGHDK, CDR2 SYGVNS, per germline. The length of the CDR3 is 14 residues. The V end was cut by 2 bases, the J end by 5 bases, with 10 bases between. CDR3: CASSEGQSDQPQHF. The CDR3 DNA sequence: TGTGCCAGCAGTGAAGGGCAGTCGGATCAGCCCCAGCATTTT.

The chain is built from TRBV2 and TRBJ1-2; D remains unclear. Germline V gives CDR1 SNHLY, CDR2 FYNNEI. V was pared by 7 bases and J by 8 bases, with 11 bases between. The CDR3 is made up of 11 amino acids. The CDR3 region is CASNQMGGYTF. DNA of the CDR3: TGTGCCAGCAATCAAATGGGAGGCTACACCTTC.

The V gene is TRBV4-1, the J gene TRBJ1-1, with D tentatively TRBD1 (6 bases). Trimming took 1 base from V and 4 from J, leaving 13 bases between them. Per germline, CDR1 MGHRA and CDR2 YSYEKL. The CDR3 consists of 15 residues. Here the CDR3 reads CASSQGHRASTEAFF. In nucleotides, the CDR3 is TGCGCCAGCAGCCAAGGTCACAGGGCCAGCACTGAAGCTTTCTTT.

The CDR3 spells CASSSAGTGGKNTEAFF. The CDR3 DNA reads TGTGCCAGCAGTTCCGCCGGGACAGGGGGAAAGAACACTGAAGCTTTCTTT. This chain uses TRBV28 with TRBJ1-1; 11 bases agree with TRBD1. The junction had 8 bases not matched to a gene; V was cut back by 4 bases and J by 1 base. The CDR3 is made up of 17 amino acids. The germline V gene has CDR1 MDHEN and CDR2 SYDVKM.

The rearrangement links TRBV2 to TRBJ1-2, with TRBD1 matching over 7 bases. Germline V CDR1 and CDR2: SNHLY, FYNNEI. Trimming cost V 1 base and J 4 bases; bases outside gene matches: 3. The CDR3 runs 14 residues. The CDR3 DNA reads TGTGCCAGCAGTGAAGGCGGGACAGCCTATGGCTACACCTTC. This gives the protein CASSEGGTAYGYTF.

This clone appeared once. The chain recombines TRBV11-3 with TRBJ2-1; D might be TRBD2 (5 bases). The CDR3 is 15 amino acids. The V and J ends lost 5 bases and 7 bases respectively, with 18 bases between them. CDR1 is SGHNT, CDR2 YENEEA, per germline. The CDR3 region has the DNA TGTGCCAGCAGCGCGGACCGCCTATGGAGGAATGAGCAGTTCTTC. This gives the protein CASSADRLWRNEQFF.

This chain uses TRBV1 with TRBJ1-5; TRBD1 is the table's D call and was not checked against the DNA. TRBV1 is a documented pseudogene. The CDR3 length is 18 residues. The CDR3 spells CTSSQDLDSRRSDQPQHF. Here the CDR3 DNA reads TGCACCAGCAGCCAAGACTTGGACAGCCGAAGGTCGGATCAGCCCCAGCATTTT.

This sequence joins TRBV5-1 and TRBJ1-1; the match to TRBD1 covers 8 bases. CDR3 length: 14 amino acids. Losses at the gene ends were 3 bases for V and 3 bases for J; bases not matched to a gene: 4. Germline V gene data show CDR1 as SGHRS and CDR2 as YFSETQ. DNA for the CDR3: TGCGCCAGCAGCTGGACAGGGTCTGACACTGAAGCTTTCTTT. It specifies CASSWTGSDTEAFF.

The V call is TRBV28, the J call TRBJ1-1; the match to TRBD1 covers 8 bases. Trimming cost V 6 bases and J 11 bases; bases outside gene matches: 8. Germline assignment: CDR1 MDHEN and CDR2 SYDVKM. The CDR3 is made up of 12 amino acids. In DNA form, the CDR3 reads TGTGCCAGCAGGACCTTACAGGGGGAGGCTTTCTTT. Translating gives CASRTLQGEAFF.

The chain is built from TRBV2 and TRBJ1-6; 8 bases agree with TRBD1. V trimming: 8 bases; J trimming: 6 bases; junction bases outside the gene matches: 6. The CDR3 sequence is 14 residues long. CDR1 SNHLY and CDR2 FYNNEI come from the germline V gene. The CDR3 DNA follows: TGTGCCAGCTACCGGGACAGGCTTAATTCACCCCTCCACTTT. The encoded protein is CASYRDRLNSPLHF. The complete variable domain, with remaining parts taken from reference TRBV2 and TRBJ1-6, reads EPEVTQTPSHQVTQMGQEVILRCVPISNHLYFYWYRQILGQKVEFLVSFYNNEISEKSEIFDDQFSVERPDGSNFTLKIRSTKLEDSAMYFCASYRDRLNSPLHFGNGTRLTVT.

The J gene is TRBJ1-2, the V gene TRBV9; TRBD1 might be the D (6 bases). With 2 bases removed from V and 7 bases from J, the gap between germline ends came to 9 bases. The CDR3 has 12 amino acids. In germline, CDR1 is SGDLS, CDR2 YYNGEE. Here the CDR3 reads CASSVLTGGYTF. The DNA of the CDR3 is TGTGCCAGCAGCGTCTTGACAGGTGGCTACACCTTC.

The rearrangement links TRBV18 to TRBJ2-7; 7 nucleotides agree with TRBD1. The CDR3 contains 14 residues. V shed 5 bases and J 2 bases; nucleotides not matched to a gene: 6. The germline V gene encodes CDR1 KGHSH and CDR2 LQKENI. The CDR3 spells CASSKDQGAYEQYF. The CDR3 DNA is TGTGCCAGCTCAAAGGACCAGGGGGCCTACGAGCAGTACTTC.

The genes are TRBV5-1 and TRBJ2-7, with 8 positions matching TRBD2. The CDR3 runs 15 residues. The V and J ends lost 4 bases and 4 bases, in that order; junction bases with no gene match: 10. CDR1 is SGHRS and CDR2 is YFSETQ in the germline V gene. The CDR3 sequence: CASSTVAGGGYEQYF. CDR3 coding DNA: TGCGCCAGCAGCACGGTGGCGGGGGGCGGTTACGAGCAGTACTTC.

J is TRBJ1-2 and V is TRBV4-1; TRBD1 might be the D (5 bases). Between the trimmed V and J ends, which lost 2 bases and 1 base, there was a span of 14 bases. CDR1 and CDR2 from the germline V gene are MGHRA and YSYEKL. CDR3 length: 16 residues. DNA for the CDR3: TGCGCCAGCAGCCAATTAACCGGGGCGTATAACTATGGCTACACCTTC. This encodes CASSQLTGAYNYGYTF.

This chain links TRBV5-1 with TRBJ2-1; the D gene is possibly TRBD1 (7 bases). The CDR3 has 18 residues. From germline, CDR1 is SGHRS and CDR2 YFSETQ. Deletions cut 3 bases from V and 6 bases from J, with 25 bases between. CDR3 sequence: CASSSFGSLQGGLNEQFF. CDR3 in DNA: TGCGCCAGCAGCTCGTTCGGGAGTCTTCAGGGGGGACTCAATGAGCAGTTCTTC.

CDR3 in amino acids: CASSSGQGHYGYTF. The CDR3 bases are TGTGCCAGCAGCTCGGGACAGGGTCACTATGGCTACACCTTC. This chain links TRBV5-6 with TRBJ1-2, with 9 bases lining up with TRBD1. J was trimmed by 3 bases and V by 3 bases; bases with no gene match: 3. Per germline, CDR1 SGHDT and CDR2 YYEEEE. The CDR3 is 14 residues long. Full variable domain (missing parts from reference TRBV5-6 and TRBJ1-2): DAGVTQSPTHLIKTRGQQVTLRCSPKSGHDTVSWYQQALGQGPQFIFQYYEEEERQRGNFPDRFSGHQFPNYSSELNVNALLLGDSALYLCASSSGQGHYGYTFGSGTRLTVV.

This chain's CDR3 is CASSVRDRGSAYNSPLHF. The CDR3 DNA follows: TGTGCCAGCAGTGTACGGGACAGGGGAAGCGCCTATAATTCACCCCTCCACTTT. This rearrangement joins TRBV27 to TRBJ1-6; 10 nucleotides agree with TRBD1. The CDR3 consists of 18 residues. Trimming removed 5 bases from V and 2 bases from J; junction bases left unmatched: 9. Germline CDR1 reads MNHEY; CDR2 reads SMNVEV (reference sequence).

The chain recombines TRBV10-1 with TRBJ1-1, with TRBD1 matching 10 bases. J was trimmed by 4 bases and V by 1 base; bases with no gene match: 18. The CDR3 has 20 amino acids. The germline CDR1 and CDR2 sequences are WNHNN and SYGVQD (reference sequence). CDR3 amino acids: CASSECPGTGDSRISTEAFF. The CDR3 DNA is TGCGCCAGCAGTGAGTGCCCGGGGACAGGGGATTCTCGTATCTCCACTGAAGCTTTCTTT.

The chain links TRBV29-1 to TRBJ1-2; D gene uncertain. The CDR3 extends over 14 amino acids. The V gene's germline CDR1 is SQVTM and CDR2 ANQGSEA. V was trimmed by 4 bases and J by 8 bases, leaving 20 bases between them. The CDR3: CSVVLGARDTGYTF. In DNA, the CDR3 is TGCAGCGTTGTGTTAGGAGCACGAGATACAGGCTACACCTTC.

The rearrangement uses TRBV27 and TRBJ2-7, with a tentative D call TRBD2 (5 bases). Deletions cut 2 bases from V and 4 bases from J, with 15 bases between. The CDR3 length is 15 residues. Germline CDR1 MNHEY, CDR2 SMNVEV (reference sequence). Here the CDR3 reads CASSLMGVPSYEQYF. The CDR3 DNA is TGTGCCAGCAGTTTAATGGGAGTCCCTTCTTACGAGCAGTACTTC.